Given below is one TCR beta chain in context. This record belongs to a study of shared T cell receptors in the human thymus. Produced via immunoSEQ multiplex PCR; TCRdb's table is partial and in-frame only. Seen here are almost 550,000 clones, roughly 74% observed once, and the top ten hold about 0.013%. V was clipped by 6 bases and J by 5 bases, with 12 bases between them. The CDR3 runs to 13 residues. Germline CDR1 MNHNY, CDR2 SVGAGI (reference sequence). These data also formed part of another study, on human thymus T cells.

Sequenced: thymocytes. J is TRBJ2-3 and V is TRBV6-6; D remains ambiguous. This TCR derives from a boy under three years old with a congenital heart defect. CDR3 DNA: TGTGCCAGCAGCCCCAATAGTGGAGATACGCAGTATTTT. Its protein is CASSPNSGDTQYF.